This TCR beta chain was obtained from a study of identical twins' blood T cells. Study-wide results and limits: Twins shared more top CDR3 clonotypes than unrelated donors did. Out-of-frame TCRbeta clonotypes reportedly had markedly more similar V usage in twins than unrelated donors.

Donors were six healthy women in three monozygous twin pairs. Trimming left V 8 bases short and J 10 bases short, with 11 bases between. The CDR3 extends over 10 amino acids. Germline lookup yields CDR1 MNHEY and CDR2 SVGAGI. On this clonotype: Its matching antigen is unknown.

TCR cDNA libraries came from RNA via a modified published protocol. Each CDR3 protein is one row after TCRdb ran MiXCR on the 5' RACE reads. Here the sample spans a few hundred thousand distinct CDR3 sequences, about 28% being singletons. Sequenced: PBMCs. This rearrangement joins TRBV6-5 to TRBJ1-1; D possibly corresponds to TRBD1 (5 bases). This clonotype originated in a woman aged 18-49 years in good health. Written as DNA, the CDR3 is TGTGCCAGCGGACAACTAGTAGCTTTCTTT. It encodes CASGQLVAFF.